This passage covers 26 T cell receptor beta chains from one sample sequenced in a study of blood T cell repertoires in COVID-19. Using immunoSEQ multiplex PCR, the repertoire was profiled, and TCRdb retains in-frame clones only, with some absent. The repertoire holds 13,000 or so clones, approximately 76% seen once, with roughly 41% in the top ten. Material: peripheral blood. These receptors were collected from a woman of 80 years or more with acute or convalescent COVID-19.

V usage is TRBV9 and J usage is TRBJ2-3; 7 nucleotides agree with TRBD1. V lost 3 bases, J lost 4 bases, and 8 bases stayed unmatched. The CDR3 runs to 15 residues. CDR1 is SGDLS and CDR2 is YYNGEE in the germline V gene. In nucleotides, the CDR3 is TGTGCCAGCAGCGCGTCCGGGACAGTCGCAGATACGCAGTATTTT. It encodes CASSASGTVADTQYF.

The chain couples TRBV5-4 to TRBJ2-5; 9 nucleotides align to TRBD1. Looked up from germline, CDR1 is SGHNT and CDR2 is YYREEE (reference sequence). The trim removed 5 bases at V and 5 bases at J, leaving 7 bases unmatched. The CDR3 runs 14 residues. CDR3: CASSSYRGLETQYF. CDR3 nucleotides: TGTGCCAGCAGTTCCTACAGGGGGCTGGAGACCCAGTACTTC.

This clone appeared once. The CDR3 bases are TGTGCCAGCAGAGGGACAGTACTAATTGAAGCTTTCTTT. Its translation is CASRGTVLIEAFF. The rearrangement links TRBV12-3 or TRBV12-4 to TRBJ1-1; 7 bases fit TRBD1. Losses at the gene ends were 6 bases for V and 7 bases for J; bases not matched to a gene: 8. The CDR3 totals 13 residues.

CDR3 sequence (DNA): TGTGCCAGCAGCTTGGGCTCAGGGCCCGCTGGAAACACCATATATTTT. Amino acids: CASSLGSGPAGNTIYF. This sequence joins TRBV5-4 and TRBJ1-3; D is possibly TRBD1 (5 bases). Germline loops: CDR1 SGHNT, CDR2 YYREEE (reference sequence). The ends were cut back, 0 bases at V and 2 bases at J, with 12 bases in the middle. The CDR3 is 16 residues long.

This clone came up a few times. V and J are TRBV5-1 and TRBJ2-2; 7 bases are a match to TRBD1. CDR1 and CDR2 from the germline V gene are SGHRS and YFSETQ. CDR3 length equals 16 residues. The trim removed 2 bases at V and 0 bases at J, leaving 4 bases unmatched. CDR3 loop: CASSFPGQSNTGELFF. The CDR3 DNA reads TGCGCCAGCAGCTTCCCGGGACAGTCGAACACCGGGGAGCTGTTTTTT. Using reference TRBV5-1 and TRBJ2-2 for the parts outside the CDR3, the full variable domain is KAGVTQTPRYLIKTRGQQVTLSCSPISGHRSVSWYQQTPGQGLQFLFEYFSETQRNKGNFPGRFSGRQFSNSRSEMNVSTLELGDSALYLCASSFPGQSNTGELFFGEGSRLTVL.

V and J are TRBV19 and TRBJ1-6; D may be TRBD1 (6 bases). The CDR3 sequence is 14 residues long. CDR1 is LNHDA, CDR2 SQIVND, per germline (reference sequence). Trimming removed 10 bases at V and 7 bases at J, with 17 bases between. The CDR3 sequence is CATRVQGLNSPLHF. The CDR3 nucleotides read TGTGCCACCCGTGTCCAGGGGTTGAATTCACCCCTCCACTTT.

The CDR3 loop reads CSVGLQGAGYGYTF. CDR3 DNA sequence: TGCAGCGTGGGTTTACAGGGGGCAGGGTATGGCTACACCTTC. V gene TRBV29-1 combines with J gene TRBJ1-2; 9 bases line up with TRBD1. Germline CDR1 and CDR2: SQVTM and ANQGSEA. The CDR3 contains 14 residues. J gave up 5 bases and V 6 bases, and 10 bases lay outside the gene matches.

The chain links TRBV19 to TRBJ2-1; a possible D gene is TRBD1 (5 bases). The CDR3 runs 11 residues. V was trimmed by 7 bases and J by 9 bases, leaving 10 bases between them. Germline assignment: CDR1 LNHDA and CDR2 SQIVND (reference sequence). CDR3 DNA sequence: TGTGCCAGTAAAGCAGGGATTGAGCAGTTCTTC. It encodes CASKAGIEQFF.

The chain has TRBV11-1 and TRBJ1-1; a possible D gene is TRBD1 (6 bases). Germline-derived CDR1 and CDR2 are SGHAT and FQDESV (reference sequence). V lost 6 bases to trimming and J lost 0 bases, with 14 bases between them. The CDR3 runs 15 residues. CDR3 loop: CASRQLRTVNTEAFF. Here the CDR3 DNA reads TGTGCCAGCAGGCAGCTTCGGACAGTGAACACTGAAGCTTTCTTT.

The chain has TRBV2 and TRBJ2-3; D possibly corresponds to TRBD2 (6 bases). V lost 5 bases and J 2 bases, leaving 8 bases between the germline ends. CDR1 is SNHLY, CDR2 FYNNEI, per germline. This CDR3 has 13 amino acids. CDR3 sequence (DNA): TGTGCCAGCAGTCGGGACTTCACAGATACGCAGTATTTT. This gives the protein CASSRDFTDTQYF. The complete variable domain, with remaining parts taken from reference TRBV2 and TRBJ2-3, reads EPEVTQTPSHQVTQMGQEVILRCVPISNHLYFYWYRQILGQKVEFLVSFYNNEISEKSEIFDDQFSVERPDGSNFTLKIRSTKLEDSAMYFCASSRDFTDTQYFGPGTRLTVL.

The chain recombines TRBV5-1 with TRBJ2-1; TRBD2 agrees at 8 bases. The CDR3 is 16 amino acids. V lost 0 bases, J lost 4 bases, and 6 bases stayed unmatched. The germline gives CDR1 SGHRS, CDR2 YFSETQ. The CDR3 sequence: CASSLVSSGDYNEQFF. DNA of the CDR3: TGCGCCAGCAGCTTGGTTAGTAGCGGGGATTACAATGAGCAGTTCTTC.

This rearrangement joins TRBV30 to TRBJ1-5; no clear D. The CDR3 has 13 amino acids. V was shortened by 0 bases and J by 3 bases, with 6 bases between the two germline ends. Per the germline V gene, CDR1 is GTSNPN and CDR2 is SVGIG (reference sequence). CDR3 sequence: CAWSVAFNQPQHF. The DNA for the CDR3 is TGTGCCTGGAGTGTGGCCTTCAATCAGCCCCAGCATTTT.

This clone appeared a few times. The chain combines TRBV6-5 with TRBJ2-7; D remains ambiguous. Germline V gene data show CDR1 as MNHEY and CDR2 as SVGAGI. V lost 0 bases, J lost 3 bases, and 3 bases lay in between. The CDR3 consists of 12 residues. CDR3: CASSYSSYEQYF. The CDR3 DNA is TGTGCCAGCAGTTACTCGAGCTACGAGCAGTACTTC.

The chain combines TRBV29-1 with TRBJ1-1, with D unresolved. The V and J ends lost 2 bases and 4 bases respectively, with 11 bases between them. The germline V gene encodes CDR1 SQVTM and CDR2 ANQGSEA. The length of the CDR3 is 13 residues. The CDR3 DNA reads TGCAGCGTTGAAAAGACACCCGGCACTGAAGCTTTCTTT. Residues: CSVEKTPGTEAFF.

This clone has only one observation. CDR3 bases: TGTGCCAGCAGTACGGTGAACACCGGGGAGCTGTTTTTT. Translating gives CASSTVNTGELFF. The chain recombines TRBV7-3 with TRBJ2-2, with unresolved D. CDR1 is SGHTA and CDR2 is FQGTGA in the germline V gene. The CDR3 spans 13 residues. Trimming took 6 bases from V and 1 from J, leaving 6 bases between them. Complete variable domain (other parts from reference TRBV7-3 and TRBJ2-2): GAGVSQTPSNKVTEKGKYVELRCDPISGHTALYWYRQSLGQGPEFLIYFQGTGAADDSGLPNDRFFAVRPEGSVSTLKIQRTERGDSAVYLCASSTVNTGELFFGEGSRLTVL.

The chain employs TRBV3-1 (or the pseudogene TRBV3-2) and TRBJ2-5, with 7 bases lining up with TRBD1. The V segment lost 0 bases and the J segment 5 bases; nucleotides outside the gene matches: 0. Looked up from germline, CDR1 is LGHDT and CDR2 is YNNKEL (reference sequence). The CDR3 extends over 13 amino acids. CDR3 coding DNA: TGTGCCAGCAGCCAAGAGACAGGGGAGACCCAGTACTTC. Translation gives CASSQETGETQYF.

V and J are TRBV15 and TRBJ2-7; the D gene is possibly TRBD1 (6 bases). This CDR3 spans 14 amino acids. Germline V gene data show CDR1 as LNHNV and CDR2 as YYDKDF (reference sequence). V lost 3 bases and J lost 5, with 14 bases in between. CDR3 in amino acids: CATSRRQGFDEQYF. CDR3 DNA: TGTGCCACCAGCAGGCGCCAGGGGTTCGACGAGCAGTACTTC.

The chain is built from TRBV7-3 and TRBJ1-1, with TRBD1 matching 7 bases. The J segment lost 8 bases and the V segment lost 0 bases, leaving 6 bases of the junction unmatched. CDR3 size: 14 residues. Germline-derived CDR1 and CDR2 are SGHTA and FQGTGA. CDR3 in amino acids: CASSLTGGQAEAFF. CDR3 DNA sequence: TGTGCCAGCAGCTTAACCGGAGGACAGGCCGAAGCTTTCTTT.

The V call is TRBV2, the J call TRBJ1-5, with 8 bases lining up with TRBD1. There are 14 residues in the CDR3. Trimming at V came to 7 bases and at J to 3 bases, leaving 5 bases not matched to a gene. Germline values: CDR1 SNHLY, CDR2 FYNNEI. The CDR3 protein is CASTRTGSNQPQHF. CDR3 nucleotide sequence: TGTGCCAGCACCAGGACAGGGTCCAATCAGCCCCAGCATTTT.

The chain links TRBV19 to TRBJ2-1, with 9 bases identical to TRBD1. CDR1 LNHDA and CDR2 SQIVND come from the germline V gene (reference sequence). Trimming took 3 bases from V and 0 from J; bases not matched to a gene: 12. CDR3 size: 19 residues. CDR3 sequence: CASSIRTGASFYSYNEQFF. The CDR3 DNA follows: TGTGCCAGTAGTATCCGGACAGGGGCGTCATTCTACTCCTACAATGAGCAGTTCTTC.

The chain joins TRBV5-6 to TRBJ1-4; the match to TRBD1 covers 7 bases. Trimming at V came to 3 bases and at J to 8 bases, leaving 10 bases not matched to a gene. Germline values: CDR1 SGHDT, CDR2 YYEEEE. This CDR3 has 15 residues. This CDR3 is CASSSPTGSGEKLFF. The CDR3 DNA reads TGTGCCAGCAGCTCCCCGACAGGGTCAGGGGAAAAACTGTTTTTT.

V and J are TRBV9 and TRBJ1-4, with TRBD1 matching 7 bases. V was pared by 3 bases and J by 7 bases, with 6 bases of the junction left unmatched. CDR3 size: 14 residues. Germline V CDR1 and CDR2: SGDLS, YYNGEE. The DNA of the CDR3 is TGTGCCAGCAGCGCCGGACAGGCCACTGAAAAACTGTTTTTT. Its translation is CASSAGQATEKLFF.

This clone was seen a few times. The chain combines TRBV24-1 with TRBJ2-1, with D possibly being TRBD1 (5 bases). The CDR3 extends over 12 amino acids. CDR1 is KGHDR, CDR2 SFDVKD, per germline. With 7 bases removed from V and 3 bases from J, the gap between germline ends came to 6 bases. Here the CDR3 reads CATRDSYNEQFF. In DNA, the CDR3 is TGTGCCACCAGAGACAGCTACAATGAGCAGTTCTTC.

This chain joins TRBV11-2 and TRBJ1-1, with D uncertain. Trimming took 2 bases from V and 5 from J, leaving 18 bases between them. CDR3 length: 16 residues. Germline loops: CDR1 SGHAT, CDR2 FQNNGV. The DNA of the CDR3 is TGTGCCAGCAGCTTATCGGCAGCGCTTCAATTAACTGAAGCTTTCTTT. Translation: CASSLSAALQLTEAFF.

The chain has TRBV30 and TRBJ1-6; 7 bases align to TRBD1. This CDR3 comprises 17 residues. Germline lookup yields CDR1 GTSNPN and CDR2 SVGIG (reference sequence). Losses at the gene ends were 3 bases for V and 0 bases for J; bases not matched to a gene: 8. The CDR3 DNA is TGTGCCTGGAGCGCCCGGGACAGAAGCTCCTATAATTCACCCCTCCACTTT. This sequence encodes CAWSARDRSSYNSPLHF.

CDR3 coding DNA: TGTGCCAGCAGCCAAGAGGCAGGGGCTTGGGCTAATCAGCCCCAGCATTTT. As protein: CASSQEAGAWANQPQHF. The rearrangement links TRBV4-2 to TRBJ1-5; possible D gene TRBD1, 6 bases. Trimming cost V 0 bases and J 4 bases, with 16 bases left between them. Germline CDR1 LGHNA, CDR2 YNFKEQ. This CDR3 is 17 amino acids long.